The TCR beta chain described here comes from a study of CD4+ T cells in melanoma. Assay: immunoSEQ multiplex PCR; the TCRdb copy retains only in-frame clones and omits some. The sample carries about 13,000 clones, over 65% recorded once. As regards this clone: Its cognate antigen is unknown.

Study-level points and caveats: A reported correlation linked neoantigen-specific CD4+ T cells to CD8+, macrophage and B cell function. Reportedly, melanoma neoantigen-specific CD4+ T cells showed varied differentiation states.

The V gene's germline CDR1 is MNHEY and CDR2 SMNVEV (reference sequence). This CDR3 spans 17 amino acids. Trimming took off 3 bases at V and 3 bases at J, with 21 bases between the two ends. The sequenced sample was cells from a culture (not recorded whether cultured in vitro). This sequence originates from a human donor with melanoma. The J gene is TRBJ2-7, the V gene TRBV27; TRBD1 is a possible D gene (6 bases). For the CDR3, the DNA is TGTGCCAGCAGTTTTCAGGCCCCAGGATTAGGGGGCTACGAGCAGTACTTC. The encoded protein is CASSFQAPGLGGYEQYF.